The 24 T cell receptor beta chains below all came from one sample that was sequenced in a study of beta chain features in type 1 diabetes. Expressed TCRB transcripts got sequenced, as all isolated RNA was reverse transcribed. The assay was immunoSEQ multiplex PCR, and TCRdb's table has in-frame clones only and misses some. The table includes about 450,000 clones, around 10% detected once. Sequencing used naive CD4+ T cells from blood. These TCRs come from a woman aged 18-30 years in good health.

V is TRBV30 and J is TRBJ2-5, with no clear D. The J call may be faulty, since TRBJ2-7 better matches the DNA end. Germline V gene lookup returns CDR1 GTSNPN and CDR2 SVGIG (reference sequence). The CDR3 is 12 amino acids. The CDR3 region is CAYLRSSYEQYF. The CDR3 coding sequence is TGTGCCTACCTGAGGAGCTCCTACGAGCAGTACTTC.

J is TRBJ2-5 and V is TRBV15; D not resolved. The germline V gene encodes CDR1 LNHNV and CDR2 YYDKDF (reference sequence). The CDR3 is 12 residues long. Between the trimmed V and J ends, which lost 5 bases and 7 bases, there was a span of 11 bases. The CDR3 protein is CATSPRKGTQYF. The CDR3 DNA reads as TGTGCCACCAGCCCCCGTAAGGGGACCCAGTACTTC.

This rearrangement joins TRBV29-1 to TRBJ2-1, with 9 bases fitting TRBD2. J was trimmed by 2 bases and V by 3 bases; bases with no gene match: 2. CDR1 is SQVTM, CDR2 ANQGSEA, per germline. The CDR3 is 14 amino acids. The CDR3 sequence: CSVEREGPYNEQFF. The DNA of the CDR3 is TGCAGCGTTGAGCGGGAGGGCCCCTACAATGAGCAGTTCTTC.

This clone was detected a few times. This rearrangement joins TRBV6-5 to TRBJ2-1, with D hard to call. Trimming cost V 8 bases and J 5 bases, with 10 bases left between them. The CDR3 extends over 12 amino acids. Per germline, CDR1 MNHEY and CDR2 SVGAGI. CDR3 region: CASWVVNNEQFF. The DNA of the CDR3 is TGTGCCAGCTGGGTGGTCAACAATGAGCAGTTCTTC.

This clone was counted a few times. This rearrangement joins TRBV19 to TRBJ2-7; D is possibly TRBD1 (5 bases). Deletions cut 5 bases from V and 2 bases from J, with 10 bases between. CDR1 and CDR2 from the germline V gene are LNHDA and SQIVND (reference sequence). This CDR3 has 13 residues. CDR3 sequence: CASSVQGPYEQYF. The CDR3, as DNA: TGTGCCAGTAGTGTCCAGGGTCCCTACGAGCAGTACTTC.

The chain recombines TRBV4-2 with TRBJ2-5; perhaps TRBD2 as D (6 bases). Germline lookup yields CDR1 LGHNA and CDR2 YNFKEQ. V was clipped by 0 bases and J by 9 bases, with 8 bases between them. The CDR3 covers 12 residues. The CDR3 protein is CASSQDWGAQYF. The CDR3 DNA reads TGTGCCAGCAGCCAAGATTGGGGGGCCCAGTACTTC.

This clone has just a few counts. CDR3 residues: CASSLGWNSGGETQYF. The CDR3 bases are TGTGCCAGCAGCTTAGGGTGGAATAGCGGGGGGGAGACCCAGTACTTC. The chain uses TRBV7-2 and TRBJ2-5, with 10 positions matching TRBD2. The V gene's germline CDR1 is SGHTA and CDR2 FQGNSA. This CDR3 spans 16 amino acids. V shed 1 base and J 5 bases; nucleotides not matched to a gene: 7.

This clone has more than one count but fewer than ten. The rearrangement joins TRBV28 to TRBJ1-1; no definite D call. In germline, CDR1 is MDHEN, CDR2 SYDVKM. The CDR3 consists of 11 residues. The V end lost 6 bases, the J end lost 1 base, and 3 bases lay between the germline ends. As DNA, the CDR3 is TGTGCCAGCAGGGCGAACACTGAAGCTTTCTTT. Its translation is CASRANTEAFF.

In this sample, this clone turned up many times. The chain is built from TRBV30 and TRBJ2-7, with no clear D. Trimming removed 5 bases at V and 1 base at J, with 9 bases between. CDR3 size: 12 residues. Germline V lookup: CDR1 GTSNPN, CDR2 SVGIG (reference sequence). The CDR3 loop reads CAWLGSSYEQYF. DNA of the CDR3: TGTGCCTGGCTCGGGTCATCCTACGAGCAGTACTTC.

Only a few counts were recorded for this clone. The CDR3 protein is CASGSGLAGSVEQFF. The CDR3 nucleotides read TGTGCTAGTGGTTCAGGACTAGCGGGAAGTGTTGAGCAGTTCTTC. V gene TRBV12-5 combines with J gene TRBJ2-1; TRBD2 matches at 12 bases. Germline V CDR1 and CDR2: LGHNT, FRNRAP. The CDR3 sequence is 15 residues long. Trimming removed 4 bases from V and 9 bases from J; junction bases left unmatched: 7.

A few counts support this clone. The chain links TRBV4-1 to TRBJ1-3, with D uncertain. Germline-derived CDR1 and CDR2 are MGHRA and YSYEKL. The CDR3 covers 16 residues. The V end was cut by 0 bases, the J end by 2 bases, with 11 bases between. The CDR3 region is CASSQDRVLPGNTIYF. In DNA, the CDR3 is TGCGCCAGCAGCCAAGATCGCGTTCTCCCTGGAAACACCATATATTTT.

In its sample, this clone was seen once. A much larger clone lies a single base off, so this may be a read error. CDR3 sequence reads: CAWNRRPGQETQYF. In DNA, the CDR3 is TGTGCCTGGAATCGGCGCCCGGGGCAGGAGACCCAGTACTTC. The chain recombines TRBV30 with TRBJ2-5; TRBD1 or TRBD2 may be the D gene (5 bases each). The V and J ends lost 4 bases and 5 bases respectively, with 17 bases between them. The CDR3 runs 14 residues. Germline CDR1 and CDR2: GTSNPN and SVGIG (reference sequence).

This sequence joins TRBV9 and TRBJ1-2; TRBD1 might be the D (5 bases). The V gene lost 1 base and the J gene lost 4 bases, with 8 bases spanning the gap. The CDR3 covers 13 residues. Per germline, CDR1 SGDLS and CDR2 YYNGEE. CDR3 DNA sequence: TGTGCCAGCAGCGTAACAAGGGGCTATGGCTACACCTTC. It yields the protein CASSVTRGYGYTF. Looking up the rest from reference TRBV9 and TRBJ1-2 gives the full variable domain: DSGVTQTPKHLITATGQRVTLRCSPRSGDLSVYWYQQSLDQGLQFLIQYYNGEERAKGNILERFSAQQFPDLHSELNLSSLELGDSALYFCASSVTRGYGYTFGSGTRLTVV.

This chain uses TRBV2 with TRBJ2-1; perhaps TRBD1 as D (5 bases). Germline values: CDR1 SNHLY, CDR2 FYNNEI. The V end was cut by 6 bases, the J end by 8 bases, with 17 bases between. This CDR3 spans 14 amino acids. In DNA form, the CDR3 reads TGTGCCAGCAGCATCGGCCAGGGCGGCCATGAGCAGTTCTTC. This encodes CASSIGQGGHEQFF.

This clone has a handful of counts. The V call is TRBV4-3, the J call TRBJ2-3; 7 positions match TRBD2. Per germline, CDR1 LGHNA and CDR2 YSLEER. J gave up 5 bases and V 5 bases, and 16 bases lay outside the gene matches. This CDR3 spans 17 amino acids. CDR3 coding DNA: TGCGCCAGCAGCAGAGAATGGGGGGGAGCGGCGGAAGATACGCAGTATTTT. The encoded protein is CASSREWGGAAEDTQYF.

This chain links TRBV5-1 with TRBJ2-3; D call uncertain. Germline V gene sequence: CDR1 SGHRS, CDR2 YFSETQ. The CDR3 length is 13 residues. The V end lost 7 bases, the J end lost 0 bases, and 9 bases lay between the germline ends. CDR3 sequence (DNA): TGCGCCAGCGCCCTGATCAGCACAGATACGCAGTATTTT. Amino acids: CASALISTDTQYF.

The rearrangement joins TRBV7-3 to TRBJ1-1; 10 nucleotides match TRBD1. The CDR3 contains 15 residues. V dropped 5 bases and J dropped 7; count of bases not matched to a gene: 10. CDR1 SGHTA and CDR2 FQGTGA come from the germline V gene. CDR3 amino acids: CASSRLPGQGFEAFF. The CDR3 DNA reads TGTGCCAGCAGCCGTCTCCCGGGACAGGGGTTTGAAGCTTTCTTT.

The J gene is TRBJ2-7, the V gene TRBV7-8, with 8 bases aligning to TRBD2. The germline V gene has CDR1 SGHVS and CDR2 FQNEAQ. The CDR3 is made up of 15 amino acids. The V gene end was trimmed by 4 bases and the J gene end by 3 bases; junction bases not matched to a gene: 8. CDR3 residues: CASSSEREFFYEQYF. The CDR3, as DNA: TGTGCCAGCAGCTCCGAGCGGGAGTTTTTCTACGAGCAGTACTTC.

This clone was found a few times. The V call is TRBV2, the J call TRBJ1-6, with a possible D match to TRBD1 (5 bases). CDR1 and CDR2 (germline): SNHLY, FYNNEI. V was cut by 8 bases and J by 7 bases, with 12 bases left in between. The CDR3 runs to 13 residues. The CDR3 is CASDGDLNSPLHF. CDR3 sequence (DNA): TGTGCCAGCGATGGGGACCTAAATTCACCCCTCCACTTT.

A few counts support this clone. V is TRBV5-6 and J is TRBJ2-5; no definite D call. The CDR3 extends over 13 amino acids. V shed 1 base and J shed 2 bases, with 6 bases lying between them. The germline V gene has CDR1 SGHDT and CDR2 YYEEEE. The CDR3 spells CASSLTSQETQYF. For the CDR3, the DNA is TGTGCCAGCAGCTTGACCTCGCAAGAGACCCAGTACTTC.

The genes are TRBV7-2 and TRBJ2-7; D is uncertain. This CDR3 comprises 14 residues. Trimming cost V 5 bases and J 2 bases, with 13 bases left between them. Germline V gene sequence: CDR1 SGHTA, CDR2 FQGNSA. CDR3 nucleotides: TGTGCCAGCAGCCCCCTGGCCGGCCCCTACGAGCAGTACTTC. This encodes CASSPLAGPYEQYF.

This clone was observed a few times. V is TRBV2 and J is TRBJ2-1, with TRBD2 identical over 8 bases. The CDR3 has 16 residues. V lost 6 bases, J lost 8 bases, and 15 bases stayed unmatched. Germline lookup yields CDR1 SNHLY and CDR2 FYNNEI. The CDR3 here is CASRKEGLAGRDEQFF. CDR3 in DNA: TGTGCCAGCAGGAAAGAAGGGTTAGCGGGGAGGGATGAGCAGTTCTTC.

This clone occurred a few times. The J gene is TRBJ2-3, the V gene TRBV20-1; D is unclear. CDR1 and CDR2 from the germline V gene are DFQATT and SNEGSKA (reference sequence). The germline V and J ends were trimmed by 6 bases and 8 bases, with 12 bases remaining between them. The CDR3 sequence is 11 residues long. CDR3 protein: CSALLGGTQYF. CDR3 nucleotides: TGCAGTGCACTTCTGGGCGGTACGCAGTATTTT.

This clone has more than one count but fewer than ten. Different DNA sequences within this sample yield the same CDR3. The CDR3 bases are TGTGCCAGCAGCTCCCGGACAGGGACAGATACGCAGTATTTT. This sequence encodes CASSSRTGTDTQYF. V and J are TRBV9 and TRBJ2-3, with 8 bases matching TRBD1. Per germline, CDR1 SGDLS and CDR2 YYNGEE. CDR3 length equals 14 residues. J was trimmed by 3 bases and V by 4 bases; bases with no gene match: 4.